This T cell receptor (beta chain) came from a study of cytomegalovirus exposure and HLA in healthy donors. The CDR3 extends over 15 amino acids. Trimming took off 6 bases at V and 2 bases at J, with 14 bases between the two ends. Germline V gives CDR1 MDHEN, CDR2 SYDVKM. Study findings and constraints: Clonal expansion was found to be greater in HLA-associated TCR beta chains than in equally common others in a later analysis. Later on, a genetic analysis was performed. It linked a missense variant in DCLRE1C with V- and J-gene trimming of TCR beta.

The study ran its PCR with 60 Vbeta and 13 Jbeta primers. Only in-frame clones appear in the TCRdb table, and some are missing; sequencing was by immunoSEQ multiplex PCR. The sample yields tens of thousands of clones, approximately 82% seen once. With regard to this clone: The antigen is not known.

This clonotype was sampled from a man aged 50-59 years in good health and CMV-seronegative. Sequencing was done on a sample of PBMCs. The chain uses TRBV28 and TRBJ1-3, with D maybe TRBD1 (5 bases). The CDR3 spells CASSSFGGTGNTIYF. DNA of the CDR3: TGTGCCAGCAGCAGCTTCGGGGGTACTGGAAACACCATATATTTT.